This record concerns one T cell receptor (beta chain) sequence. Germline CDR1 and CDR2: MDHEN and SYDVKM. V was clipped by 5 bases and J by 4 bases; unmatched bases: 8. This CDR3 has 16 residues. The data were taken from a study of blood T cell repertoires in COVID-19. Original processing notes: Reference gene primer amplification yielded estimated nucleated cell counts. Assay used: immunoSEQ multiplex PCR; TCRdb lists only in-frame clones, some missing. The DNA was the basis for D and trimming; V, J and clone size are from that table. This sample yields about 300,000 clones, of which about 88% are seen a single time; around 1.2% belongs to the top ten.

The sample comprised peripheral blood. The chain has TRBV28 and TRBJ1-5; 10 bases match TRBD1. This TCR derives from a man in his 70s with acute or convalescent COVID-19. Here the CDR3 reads CASSPDRGNRNQPQHF. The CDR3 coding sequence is TGTGCCAGCAGTCCGGACAGGGGGAATCGGAATCAGCCCCAGCATTTT.